A single sample gave rise to the 9 T cell receptor beta chains below, sequenced in a study of neurological immune-mediated disorders. Time point noted: technical triplicate 2. TCRdb fed the 5' RACE reads into MiXCR, producing one record per CDR3 protein. In the table there are roughly 61,000 distinct CDR3 sequences, around 24% of which are singletons. Input material: PBMCs. Receptor source: a man between 60 and 70 years old with HTLV-1-associated myelopathy (HAM/TSP).

This clonotype was recorded many times. The genes are TRBV29-1 and TRBJ1-2; 12 nucleotides line up with TRBD1. Looked up from germline, CDR1 is SQVTM and CDR2 is ANQGSEA. The length of the CDR3 is 15 residues. The V and J ends lost 4 bases and 4 bases, in that order; junction bases with no gene match: 7. The CDR3 loop is CSVGGTGGVSYGYTF. CDR3 sequence (DNA): TGCAGCGTTGGGGGGACAGGGGGCGTGAGCTATGGCTACACCTTC.

This clonotype was recorded at least ten times. The chain carries TRBV29-1 and TRBJ1-1; D unclear. CDR3 size: 14 residues. The V gene lost 4 bases and the J gene lost 0 bases, with 12 bases spanning the gap. CDR1 and CDR2 (germline): SQVTM, ANQGSEA. DNA for the CDR3: TGCAGCGTTGGTCCCTCCATAATGAACACTGAAGCTTTCTTT. Its protein is CSVGPSIMNTEAFF. The full variable domain, completed using reference TRBV29-1 and TRBJ1-1, is SAVISQKPSRDICQRGTSLTIQCQVDSQVTMMFWYRQQPGQSLTLIATANQGSEATYESGFVIDKFPISRPNLTFSTLTVSNMSPEDSSIYLCSVGPSIMNTEAFFGQGTRLTVV.

As regards this clonotype: At one of its ends the junction is not consistent with the germline gene, which may arise from a read error. V usage is TRBV10-3 and J usage is TRBJ2-1, with D possibly TRBD1 on 6 matching bases. Germline V gene lookup returns CDR1 ENHRY and CDR2 SYGVKD. This CDR3 comprises 17 residues. The CDR3 here is CVISESKASGDNNEQFF. CDR3 nucleotides: TGTGTCATCAGTGAGTCGAAGGCTAGTGGGGACAACAATGAGCAGTTCTTC.

This chain links TRBV6-1 with TRBJ1-5; no clear D gene. Germline lookup yields CDR1 MNHNS and CDR2 SASEGT. CDR3 length: 13 residues. With 1 base removed from V and 11 bases from J, the gap between germline ends came to 12 bases. The CDR3 nucleotides read TGTGCCAGCAGTGAAGGGCTTAGGGTGACCCAGCATTTT. Its protein is CASSEGLRVTQHF.

A word on this clonotype: At one end, the junction sequence differs from germline, possibly due to a read error. The rearrangement links TRBV28 to TRBJ1-2, with TRBD1 matching over 7 bases. Looked up from germline, CDR1 is MDHEN and CDR2 is SYDVKM. This CDR3 region has 16 residues. CDR3 in DNA: TGTGCCAGCAGTTTCACTCGCGACAGGGTCGACTATGTCTACACCTTC. Translated: CASSFTRDRVDYVYTF.

This clonotype was counted ten times or more. The rearrangement links TRBV29-1 to TRBJ2-5; D ambiguous. This CDR3 is 15 amino acids long. Deletions cut 7 bases from V and 2 bases from J, with 20 bases between. Germline-derived CDR1 and CDR2 are SQVTM and ANQGSEA. The CDR3 DNA reads TGCAGCGCCTGGGATATCCTAGGGCATCAAGAGACCCAGTACTTC. Amino acids: CSAWDILGHQETQYF. Complete variable domain (other parts from reference TRBV29-1 and TRBJ2-5): SAVISQKPSRDICQRGTSLTIQCQVDSQVTMMFWYRQQPGQSLTLIATANQGSEATYESGFVIDKFPISRPNLTFSTLTVSNMSPEDSSIYLCSAWDILGHQETQYFGPGTRLLVL.

There are many counts of this clonotype. The chain combines TRBV10-3 with TRBJ2-1; 7 positions match TRBD2. The trim removed 6 bases at V and 0 bases at J, leaving 2 bases unmatched. This CDR3 comprises 14 residues. The germline gives CDR1 ENHRY, CDR2 SYGVKD. The CDR3 sequence is CAIRAGVSYNEQFF. CDR3 coding DNA: TGTGCCATCAGGGCGGGAGTCTCCTACAATGAGCAGTTCTTC.

This clonotype was observed at least ten times. The CDR3 nucleotides read TGTGCCATCAGTGAGAGGGGACCGAACACTGAAGCTTTCTTT. This sequence encodes CAISERGPNTEAFF. This rearrangement joins TRBV10-3 to TRBJ1-1; D is perhaps TRBD1 (5 bases). V lost 2 bases and J 1 base, leaving 8 bases between the germline ends. The CDR3 loop spans 14 amino acids. Germline V gene lookup returns CDR1 ENHRY and CDR2 SYGVKD.

This clonotype was detected a few times. The chain recombines TRBV7-9 with TRBJ1-1; 7 positions match TRBD1. The CDR3 contains 15 residues. Germline V gene data show CDR1 as SEHNR and CDR2 as FQNEAQ (reference sequence). The V gene end was trimmed by 5 bases and the J gene end by 0 bases; junction bases not matched to a gene: 6. DNA of the CDR3: TGTGCCAGCAGCCCCCGAACAGGGGTGAACACTGAAGCTTTCTTT. Translating it yields CASSPRTGVNTEAFF.